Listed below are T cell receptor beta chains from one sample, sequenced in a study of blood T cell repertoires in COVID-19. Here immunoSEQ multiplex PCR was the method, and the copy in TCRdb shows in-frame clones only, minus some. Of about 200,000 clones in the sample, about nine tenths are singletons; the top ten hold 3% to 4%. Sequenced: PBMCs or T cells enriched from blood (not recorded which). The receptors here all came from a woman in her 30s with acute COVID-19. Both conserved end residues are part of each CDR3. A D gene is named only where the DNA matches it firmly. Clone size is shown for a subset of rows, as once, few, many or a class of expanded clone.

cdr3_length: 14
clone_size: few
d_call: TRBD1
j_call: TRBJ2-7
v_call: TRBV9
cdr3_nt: TGTGCCAGCAGCCCAGGGACAGGGGGTTATGCGCAGTACTTC
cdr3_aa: CASSPGTGGYAQYF

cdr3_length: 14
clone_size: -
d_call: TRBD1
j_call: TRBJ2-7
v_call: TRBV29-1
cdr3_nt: TGCAGCGTTGTTTGGCGGGACAGGCCCTACGAGCAGTACTTC
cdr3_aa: CSVVWRDRPYEQYF

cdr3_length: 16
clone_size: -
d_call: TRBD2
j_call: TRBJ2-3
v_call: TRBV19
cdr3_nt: TGTGCCAGTAGTTCAACTAGCGGGGGTTTCACAGATACGCAGTATTTT
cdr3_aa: CASSSTSGGFTDTQYF

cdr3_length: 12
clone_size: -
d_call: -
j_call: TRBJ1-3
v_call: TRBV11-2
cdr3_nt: TGTGCCAGCACCCTACCCGGAAACACCATATATTTT
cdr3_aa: CASTLPGNTIYF

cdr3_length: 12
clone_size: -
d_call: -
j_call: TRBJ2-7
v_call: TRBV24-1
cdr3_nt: TGTGCCACCAGTGATTTCGGCTACGAGCAGTACTTC
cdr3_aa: CATSDFGYEQYF

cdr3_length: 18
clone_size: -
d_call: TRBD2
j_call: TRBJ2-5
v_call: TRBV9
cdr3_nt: TGTGCCAGCATACCTCCGGGACTAGCGGGGGGGCCTGGGAAGACCCAGTACTTC
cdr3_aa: CASIPPGLAGGPGKTQYF

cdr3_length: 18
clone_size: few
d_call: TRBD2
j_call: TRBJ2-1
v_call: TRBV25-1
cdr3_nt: TGTGCCAGCAGTATTACTAGCGGGGGGGCGAGCTCCTACAATGAGCAGTTCTTC
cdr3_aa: CASSITSGGASSYNEQFF

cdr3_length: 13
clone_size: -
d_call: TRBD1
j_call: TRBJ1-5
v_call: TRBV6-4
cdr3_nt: TGTGCCATAGAGACAGGGGGCGGTCAGCCCCAGCATTTT
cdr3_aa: CAIETGGGQPQHF

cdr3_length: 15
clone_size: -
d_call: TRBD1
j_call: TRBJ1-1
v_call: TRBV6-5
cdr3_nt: TGTGCCAGCATGGGGACAGGGTTGACGAACACTGAAGCTTTCTTT
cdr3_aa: CASMGTGLTNTEAFF

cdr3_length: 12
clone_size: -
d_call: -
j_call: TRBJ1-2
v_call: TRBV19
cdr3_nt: TGTGCCAGTAGTATAGTCAACAATGGCTACACCTTC
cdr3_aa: CASSIVNNGYTF

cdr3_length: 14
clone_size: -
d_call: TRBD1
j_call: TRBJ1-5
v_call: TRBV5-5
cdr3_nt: TGTGCCAGCAGCGCAGGGACAGGGGGTCAGCCCCAGCATTTT
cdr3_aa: CASSAGTGGQPQHF

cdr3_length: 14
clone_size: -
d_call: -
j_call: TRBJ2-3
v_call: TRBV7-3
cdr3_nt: TGTGCCAGCAGCTCAAACAGGGGCACAGATACGCAGTATTTT
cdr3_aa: CASSSNRGTDTQYF

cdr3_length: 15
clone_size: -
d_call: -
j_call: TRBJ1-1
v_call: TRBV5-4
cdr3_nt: TGTGCCAGCAGCTTCCAGGGGATGAGGAGCACTGAAGCTTTCTTT
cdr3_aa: CASSFQGMRSTEAFF

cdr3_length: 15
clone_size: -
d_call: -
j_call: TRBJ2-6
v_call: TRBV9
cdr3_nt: TGTGCCAGCAGCCTACGTCCTGTGGGGGCCAACGTCCTGACTTTC
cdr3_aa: CASSLRPVGANVLTF

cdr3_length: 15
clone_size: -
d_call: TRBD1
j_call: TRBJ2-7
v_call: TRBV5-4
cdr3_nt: TGTGCCAGCAGCTCAAGCCGGGACAGGGTTCACGAGCAGTACTTC
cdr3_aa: CASSSSRDRVHEQYF

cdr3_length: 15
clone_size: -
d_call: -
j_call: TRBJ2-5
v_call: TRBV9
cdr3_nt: TGTGCCAGCAGCCCAAGAGGTGGTAGCCACGAGACCCAGTACTTC
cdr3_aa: CASSPRGGSHETQYF

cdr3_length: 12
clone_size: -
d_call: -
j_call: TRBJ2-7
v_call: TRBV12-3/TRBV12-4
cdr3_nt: TGTGCCAGCAGTTTTAGAGAGAACGAGCAGTACTTC
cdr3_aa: CASSFRENEQYF

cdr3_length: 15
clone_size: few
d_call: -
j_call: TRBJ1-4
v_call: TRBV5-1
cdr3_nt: TGCGCCAGCAGCTTGCTGGCTGCAACTAATGAAAAACTGTTTTTT
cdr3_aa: CASSLLAATNEKLFF

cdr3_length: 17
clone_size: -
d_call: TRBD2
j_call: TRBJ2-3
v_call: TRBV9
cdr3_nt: TGTGCCAGCAGCGTAGTCCCCCGCGGGGGACCCACAGATACGCAGTATTTT
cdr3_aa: CASSVVPRGGPTDTQYF

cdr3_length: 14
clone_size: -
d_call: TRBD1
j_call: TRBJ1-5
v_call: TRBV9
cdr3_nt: TGTGCCAGCAGCGAGGAGGGGGCGGGACAGCCCCAGCATTTT
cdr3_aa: CASSEEGAGQPQHF

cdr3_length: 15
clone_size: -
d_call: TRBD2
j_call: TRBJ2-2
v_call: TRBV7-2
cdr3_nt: TGTGCCAGCAGCTCCGCGGGGGGGAACACCGGGGAGCTGTTTTTT
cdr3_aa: CASSSAGGNTGELFF

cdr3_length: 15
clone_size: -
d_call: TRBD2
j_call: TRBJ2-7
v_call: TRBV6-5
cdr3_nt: TGTGCCAGCAAACTAGCGGGGGGTCCCTCCTACGAGCAGTACTTC
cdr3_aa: CASKLAGGPSYEQYF

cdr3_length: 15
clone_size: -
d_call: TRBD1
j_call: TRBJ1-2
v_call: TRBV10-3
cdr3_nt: TGTGCCATCAGTGGGGACCGGGACAGTAACTATGGCTACACCTTC
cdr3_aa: CAISGDRDSNYGYTF

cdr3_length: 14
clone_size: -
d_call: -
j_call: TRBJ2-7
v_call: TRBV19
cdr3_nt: TGTGCCAGTAGTATAACAGGGTCTGGAACGCGGCAGTACTTC
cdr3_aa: CASSITGSGTRQYF

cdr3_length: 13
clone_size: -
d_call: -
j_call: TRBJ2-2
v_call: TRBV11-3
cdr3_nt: TGTGCCAGTCAACGAACCAGGTCCGGGGAGCTGTTTTTT
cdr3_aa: CASQRTRSGELFF

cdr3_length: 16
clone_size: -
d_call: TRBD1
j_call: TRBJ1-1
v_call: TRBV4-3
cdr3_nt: TGCGCCAGCAGCCCGCGACAGGGTGGGTCGAACACTGAAGCTTTCTTT
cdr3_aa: CASSPRQGGSNTEAFF

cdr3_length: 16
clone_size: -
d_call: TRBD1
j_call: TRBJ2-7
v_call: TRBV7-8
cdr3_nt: TGTGCCAGCAGCAGCGGACAGGGGGCGTACTCCTACGAGCAGTACTTC
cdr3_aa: CASSSGQGAYSYEQYF

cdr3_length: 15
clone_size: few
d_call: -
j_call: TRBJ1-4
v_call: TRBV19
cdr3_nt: TGTGCCAGTAGTCCGCTCCGGGGAGCTAAGGAAAAACTGTTTTTT
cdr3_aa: CASSPLRGAKEKLFF

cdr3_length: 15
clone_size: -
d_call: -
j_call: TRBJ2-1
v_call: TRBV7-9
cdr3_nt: TGTGCCAGCAGCTTTCGACAGGGACTGTACAATGAGCAGTTCTTC
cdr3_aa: CASSFRQGLYNEQFF

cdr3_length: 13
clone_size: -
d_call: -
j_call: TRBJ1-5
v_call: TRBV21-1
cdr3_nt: TGTGCCAGCAGTGTACAGGGAAATCAGCCCCAGCATTTT
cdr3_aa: CASSVQGNQPQHF

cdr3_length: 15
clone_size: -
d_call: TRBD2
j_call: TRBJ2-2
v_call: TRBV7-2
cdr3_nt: TGTGCCAGCAGCCCAACTAGCGGGGTGACCGGGGAGCTGTTTTTT
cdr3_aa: CASSPTSGVTGELFF

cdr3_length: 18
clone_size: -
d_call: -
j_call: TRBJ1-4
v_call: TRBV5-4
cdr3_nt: TGTGCCAGCAGCTTGGATCCCTCGCCTAGCGTATTGAATGAAAAACTGTTTTTT
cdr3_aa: CASSLDPSPSVLNEKLFF

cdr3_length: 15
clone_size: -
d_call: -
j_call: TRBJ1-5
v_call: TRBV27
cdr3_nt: TGTGCCAGCAGTTCTACCGATTATAGCAATCAGCCCCAGCATTTT
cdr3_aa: CASSSTDYSNQPQHF

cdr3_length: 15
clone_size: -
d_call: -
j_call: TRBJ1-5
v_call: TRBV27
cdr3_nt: TGTGCCAGCAGTCCCCACCGGGGAGGCAATCAGCCCCAGCATTTT
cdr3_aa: CASSPHRGGNQPQHF

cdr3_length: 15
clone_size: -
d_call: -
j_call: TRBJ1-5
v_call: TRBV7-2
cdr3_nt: TGTGCCAGCAGCTTAGCAGGGGGTGGGGATCAGCCCCAGCATTTT
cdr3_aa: CASSLAGGGDQPQHF

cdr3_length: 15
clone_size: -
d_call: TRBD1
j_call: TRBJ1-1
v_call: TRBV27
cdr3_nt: TGTGCCAGCAGTTTATTCGGGACAGAAAACACTGAAGCTTTCTTT
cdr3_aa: CASSLFGTENTEAFF

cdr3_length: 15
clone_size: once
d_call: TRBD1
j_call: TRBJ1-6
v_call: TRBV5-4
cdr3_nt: TGTGCCAGCAGCGAAAACAGGGGGCCGAATTCACCCCTCCACTTT
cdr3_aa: CASSENRGPNSPLHF

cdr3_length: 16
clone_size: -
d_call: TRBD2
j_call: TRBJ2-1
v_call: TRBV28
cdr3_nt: TGTGCCAGCAGTTCTTCTAGCGGGGGGGTACACAATGAGCAGTTCTTC
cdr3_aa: CASSSSSGGVHNEQFF

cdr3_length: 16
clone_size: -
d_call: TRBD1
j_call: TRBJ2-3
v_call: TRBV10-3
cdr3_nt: TGTGCCATCGGCCCGACGGTTCAGGGGGGCACAGATACGCAGTATTTT
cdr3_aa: CAIGPTVQGGTDTQYF

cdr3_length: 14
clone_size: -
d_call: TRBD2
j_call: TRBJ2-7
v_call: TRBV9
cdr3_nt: TGTGCCAGCAGCTCGCGGGGGGGGTCCTACGAGCAGTACTTC
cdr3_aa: CASSSRGGSYEQYF